This T cell receptor beta chain comes out of a study of T cell responses to AZD1222 COVID-19 vaccine. Study-level findings and limits: There were mostly white British donors and more females than males, and clonal diversity was possibly underestimated. Spike-specific TCRs gained breadth and depth after people received two AZD1222 doses. Along spike, vaccine-associated CD4 TCRs were found throughout, with dominance at 160-218 and 743-854.

This CDR3 is 13 amino acids long. Trimming took off 8 bases at V and 1 base at J, with 10 bases between the two ends. CDR1 and CDR2 from the germline V gene are MNHEY and SVGAGI. As for this clone: No antigen is known for it.

The method was immunoSEQ multiplex PCR; TCRdb's version includes in-frame clones alone and lacks a portion of them. Among 130,000 or so clones listed, around 93% were seen once. This TCR derives from an adult in good health. The source was peripheral blood, collected on day 0 of AZD1222 vaccination. V and J are TRBV6-5 and TRBJ2-3; TRBD1 is a possible D gene (6 bases). The CDR3 DNA is TGTGCCAGCGGACAGCCCGGCACAGATACGCAGTATTTT. This encodes CASGQPGTDTQYF.